This TCR beta chain was sequenced during a study of brain T cells in children with intractable seizures. Study-level findings and limits: Absence of clones before surgery may stem from lower sequencing depth.

Comment on this clone: Its target is not known.

Method: immunoSEQ multiplex PCR; TCRdb's copy keeps in-frame clones and lacks some. The sample lists 300,000 to 400,000 clones; 93% were seen once. Germline V gives CDR1 GTSNPN, CDR2 SVGIG (reference sequence). The ends lost 4 bases at V and 10 bases at J; junction bases unmatched: 9. The CDR3 is 12 amino acids. Time point specified: blood from clinic visit 5 months post-surgery; TSC patient then seizure free. Pre-surgery treatment included at least one anti-epileptic drug. The chain has TRBV30 and TRBJ2-5; TRBD2 agrees at 7 bases. Sample: peripheral blood, taken 4 to 5 months after surgery. This sequence was found in a boy in the first two years of life with tuberous sclerosis and intractable seizures. This CDR3 is CAWNGGVSDQYF. In DNA, the CDR3 is TGTGCCTGGAATGGGGGGGTTTCCGACCAGTACTTC.